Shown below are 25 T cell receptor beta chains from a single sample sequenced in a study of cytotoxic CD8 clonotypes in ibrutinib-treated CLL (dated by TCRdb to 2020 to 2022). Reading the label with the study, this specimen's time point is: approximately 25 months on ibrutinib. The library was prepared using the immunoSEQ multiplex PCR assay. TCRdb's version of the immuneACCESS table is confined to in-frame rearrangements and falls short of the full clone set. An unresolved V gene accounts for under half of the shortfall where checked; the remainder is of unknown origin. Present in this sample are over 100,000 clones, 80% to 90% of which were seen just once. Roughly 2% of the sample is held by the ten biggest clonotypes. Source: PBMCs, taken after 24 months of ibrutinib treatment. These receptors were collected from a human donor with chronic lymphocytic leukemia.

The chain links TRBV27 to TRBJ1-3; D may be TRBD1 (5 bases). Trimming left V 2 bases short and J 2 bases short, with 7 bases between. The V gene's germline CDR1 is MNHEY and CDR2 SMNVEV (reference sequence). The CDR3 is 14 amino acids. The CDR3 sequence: CASSLIGAGNTIYF. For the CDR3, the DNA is TGTGCCAGCAGTTTAATAGGGGCTGGAAACACCATATATTTT.

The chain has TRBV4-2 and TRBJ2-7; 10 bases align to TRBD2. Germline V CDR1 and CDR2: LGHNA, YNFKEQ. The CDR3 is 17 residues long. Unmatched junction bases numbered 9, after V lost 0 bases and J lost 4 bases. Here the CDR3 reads CASSQDTSGTGSYEQYF. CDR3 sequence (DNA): TGTGCCAGCAGCCAAGATACTAGCGGGACCGGCAGTTACGAGCAGTACTTC.

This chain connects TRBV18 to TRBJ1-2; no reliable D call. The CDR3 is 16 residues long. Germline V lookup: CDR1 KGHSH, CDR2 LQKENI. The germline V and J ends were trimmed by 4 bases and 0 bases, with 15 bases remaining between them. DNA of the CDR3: TGTGCCAGCTCACACCTGTTAGCAGCTTCTAACTATGGCTACACCTTC. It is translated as CASSHLLAASNYGYTF.

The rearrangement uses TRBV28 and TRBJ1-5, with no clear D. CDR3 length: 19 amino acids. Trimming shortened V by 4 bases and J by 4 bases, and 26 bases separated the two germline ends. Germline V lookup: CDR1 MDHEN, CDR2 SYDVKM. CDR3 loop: CASSSLGRGDPSTNQPQHF. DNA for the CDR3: TGTGCCAGCAGTTCGCTCGGCCGCGGGGATCCTAGCACGAATCAGCCCCAGCATTTT.

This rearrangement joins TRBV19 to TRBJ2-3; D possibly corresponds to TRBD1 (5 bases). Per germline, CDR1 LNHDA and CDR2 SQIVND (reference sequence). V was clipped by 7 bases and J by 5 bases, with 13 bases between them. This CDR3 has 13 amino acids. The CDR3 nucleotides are TGTGCCAGTAAGGGGCACCGAGGAGATACGCAGTATTTT. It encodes CASKGHRGDTQYF.

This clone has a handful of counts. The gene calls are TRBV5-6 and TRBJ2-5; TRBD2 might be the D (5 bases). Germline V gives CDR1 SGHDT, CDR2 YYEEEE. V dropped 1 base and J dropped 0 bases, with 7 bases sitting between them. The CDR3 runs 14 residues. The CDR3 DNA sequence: TGTGCCAGCAGCTTGAGCGGAAACCAAGAGACCCAGTACTTC. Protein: CASSLSGNQETQYF.

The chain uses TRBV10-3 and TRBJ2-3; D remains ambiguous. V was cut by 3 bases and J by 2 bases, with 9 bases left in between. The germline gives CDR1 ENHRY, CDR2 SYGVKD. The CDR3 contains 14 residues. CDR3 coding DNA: TGTGCCATCAGTGAAAGGCTATACACAGATACGCAGTATTTT. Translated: CAISERLYTDTQYF.

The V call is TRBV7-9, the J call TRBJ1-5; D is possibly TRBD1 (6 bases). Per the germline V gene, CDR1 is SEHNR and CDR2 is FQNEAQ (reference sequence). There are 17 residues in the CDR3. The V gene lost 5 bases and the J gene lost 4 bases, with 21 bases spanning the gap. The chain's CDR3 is CASSPPLRAGVNQPQHF. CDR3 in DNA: TGTGCCAGCAGCCCCCCCCTAAGGGCAGGGGTAAATCAGCCCCAGCATTTT. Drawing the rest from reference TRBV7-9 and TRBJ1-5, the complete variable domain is DTGVSQNPRHKITKRGQNVTFRCDPISEHNRLYWYRQTLGQGPEFLTYFQNEAQLEKSRLLSDRFSAERPKGSFSTLEIQRTEQGDSAMYLCASSPPLRAGVNQPQHFGDGTRLSIL.

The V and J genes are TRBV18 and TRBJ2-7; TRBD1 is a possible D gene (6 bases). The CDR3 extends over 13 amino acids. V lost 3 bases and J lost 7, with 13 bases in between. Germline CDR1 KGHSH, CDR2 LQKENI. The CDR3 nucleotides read TGTGCCAGCTCACCGTCGGACAGTCGGGAGCAGTACTTC. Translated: CASSPSDSREQYF. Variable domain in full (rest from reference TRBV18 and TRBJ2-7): NAGVMQNPRHLVRRRGQEARLRCSPMKGHSHVYWYRQLPEEGLKFMVYLQKENIIDESGMPKERFSAEFPKEGPSILRIQQVVRGDSAAYFCASSPSDSREQYFGPGTRLTVT.

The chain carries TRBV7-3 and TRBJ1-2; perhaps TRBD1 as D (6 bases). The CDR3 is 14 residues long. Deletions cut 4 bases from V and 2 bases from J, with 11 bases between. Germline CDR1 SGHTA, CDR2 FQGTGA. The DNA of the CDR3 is TGTGCCAGCAGCTGGGGGCCGGGAAACTATGGCTACACCTTC. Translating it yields CASSWGPGNYGYTF. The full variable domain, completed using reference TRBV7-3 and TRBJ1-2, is GAGVSQTPSNKVTEKGKYVELRCDPISGHTALYWYRQSLGQGPEFLIYFQGTGAADDSGLPNDRFFAVRPEGSVSTLKIQRTERGDSAVYLCASSWGPGNYGYTFGSGTRLTVV.

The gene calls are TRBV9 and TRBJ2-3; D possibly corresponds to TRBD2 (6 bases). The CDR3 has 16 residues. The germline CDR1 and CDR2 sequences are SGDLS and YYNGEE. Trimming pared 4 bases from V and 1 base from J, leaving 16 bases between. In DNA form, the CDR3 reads TGTGCCAGCAGCACCGGGAGTCCCTTGGGCACAGATACGCAGTATTTT. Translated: CASSTGSPLGTDTQYF.

CDR3 in DNA: TGTGCCAGCAGTGACCAACAGAACACTGAAGCTTTCTTT. Translation gives CASSDQQNTEAFF. The chain links TRBV6-4 to TRBJ1-1, with D unresolved. From germline, CDR1 is MRHNA and CDR2 SNTAGT. This CDR3 is 13 amino acids long. The V end lost 2 bases, the J end lost 1 base, and 5 bases lay between the germline ends.

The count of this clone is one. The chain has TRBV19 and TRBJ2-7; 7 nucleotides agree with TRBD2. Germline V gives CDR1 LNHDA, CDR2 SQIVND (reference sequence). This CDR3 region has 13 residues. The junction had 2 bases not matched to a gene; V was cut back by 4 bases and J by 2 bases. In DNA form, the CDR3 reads TGTGCCAGTAGTAGGCTAGCGGCCTACGAGCAGTACTTC. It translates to CASSRLAAYEQYF. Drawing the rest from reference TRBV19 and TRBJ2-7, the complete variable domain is DGGITQSPKYLFRKEGQNVTLSCEQNLNHDAMYWYRQDPGQGLRLIYYSQIVNDFQKGDIAEGYSVSREKKESFPLTVTSAQKNPTAFYLCASSRLAAYEQYFGPGTRLTVT.

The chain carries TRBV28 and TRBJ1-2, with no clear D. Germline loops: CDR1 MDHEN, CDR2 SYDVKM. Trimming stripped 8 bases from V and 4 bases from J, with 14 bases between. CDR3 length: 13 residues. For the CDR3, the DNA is TGTGCCAGCCAGGACCCGGCCCGCTATGGCTACACCTTC. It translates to CASQDPARYGYTF.

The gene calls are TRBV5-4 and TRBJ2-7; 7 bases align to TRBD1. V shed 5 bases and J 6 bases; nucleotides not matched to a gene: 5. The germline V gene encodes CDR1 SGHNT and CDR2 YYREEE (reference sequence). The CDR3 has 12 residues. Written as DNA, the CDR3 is TGTGCCAGCAGTACAACAGGGGTCGAGCAGTACTTC. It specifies CASSTTGVEQYF.

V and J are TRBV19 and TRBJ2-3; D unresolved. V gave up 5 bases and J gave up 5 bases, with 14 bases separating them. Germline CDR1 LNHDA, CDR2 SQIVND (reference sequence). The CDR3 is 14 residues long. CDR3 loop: CASSSRSSGDTQYF. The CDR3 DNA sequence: TGTGCCAGTAGTTCCCGTTCCTCTGGAGATACGCAGTATTTT.

CDR3 bases: TGCGCCAGCAGATCGGAACTAGCGGGTGGGAATGAGCAGTTCTTC. This sequence encodes CASRSELAGGNEQFF. J is TRBJ2-1 and V is TRBV5-1, with TRBD2 matching 9 bases. CDR1 and CDR2 from the germline V gene are SGHRS and YFSETQ. The length of the CDR3 is 15 residues. V trimming: 5 bases; J trimming: 7 bases; junction bases outside the gene matches: 10. Using reference TRBV5-1 and TRBJ2-1 for the parts outside the CDR3, the full variable domain is KAGVTQTPRYLIKTRGQQVTLSCSPISGHRSVSWYQQTPGQGLQFLFEYFSETQRNKGNFPGRFSGRQFSNSRSEMNVSTLELGDSALYLCASRSELAGGNEQFFGPGTRLTVL.

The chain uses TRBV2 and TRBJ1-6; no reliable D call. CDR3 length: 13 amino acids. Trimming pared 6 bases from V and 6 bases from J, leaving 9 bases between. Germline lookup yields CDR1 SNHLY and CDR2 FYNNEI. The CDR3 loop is CASRGQSNSPLHF. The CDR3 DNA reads TGTGCCAGCAGGGGCCAGTCTAATTCACCCCTCCACTTT.

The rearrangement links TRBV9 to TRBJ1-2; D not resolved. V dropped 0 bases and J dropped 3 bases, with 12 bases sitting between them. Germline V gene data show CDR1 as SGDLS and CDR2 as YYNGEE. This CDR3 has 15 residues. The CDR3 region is CASSVGSLIDYGYTF. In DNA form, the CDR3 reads TGTGCCAGCAGCGTAGGGAGCCTAATAGACTATGGCTACACCTTC.

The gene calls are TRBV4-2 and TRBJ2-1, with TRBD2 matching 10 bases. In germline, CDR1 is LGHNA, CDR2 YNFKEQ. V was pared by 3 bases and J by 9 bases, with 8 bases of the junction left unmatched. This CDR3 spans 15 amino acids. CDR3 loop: CASSQRSGTSVEQFF. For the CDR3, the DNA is TGTGCCAGCAGCCAGAGGTCCGGGACTAGCGTTGAGCAGTTCTTC.

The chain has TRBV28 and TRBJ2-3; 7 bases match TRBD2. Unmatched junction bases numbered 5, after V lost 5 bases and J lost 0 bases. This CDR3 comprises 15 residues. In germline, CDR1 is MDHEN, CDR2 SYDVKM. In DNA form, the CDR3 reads TGTGCCAGCAGTGCAAGCGGGGTAAGCACAGATACGCAGTATTTT. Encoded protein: CASSASGVSTDTQYF.

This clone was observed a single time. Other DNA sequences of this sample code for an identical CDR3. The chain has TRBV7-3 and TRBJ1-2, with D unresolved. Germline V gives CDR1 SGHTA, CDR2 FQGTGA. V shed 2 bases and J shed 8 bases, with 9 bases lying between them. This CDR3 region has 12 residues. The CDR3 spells CASSLGVGGYTF. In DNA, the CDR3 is TGTGCCAGCAGCTTAGGGGTAGGCGGCTACACCTTC.

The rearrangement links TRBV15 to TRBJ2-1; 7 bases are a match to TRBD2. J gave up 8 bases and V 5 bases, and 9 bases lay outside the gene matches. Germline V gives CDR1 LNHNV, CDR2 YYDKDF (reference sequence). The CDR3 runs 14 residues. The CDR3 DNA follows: TGTGCCACCAGCGTCTCGCGGGAGCGTCATGAGCAGTTCTTC. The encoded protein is CATSVSRERHEQFF.

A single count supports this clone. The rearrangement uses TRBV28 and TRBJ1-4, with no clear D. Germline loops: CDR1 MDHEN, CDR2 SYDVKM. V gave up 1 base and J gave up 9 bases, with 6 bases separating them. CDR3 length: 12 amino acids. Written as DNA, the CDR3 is TGTGCCAGCAGTTTATATCAACAAAAACTGTTTTTT. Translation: CASSLYQQKLFF. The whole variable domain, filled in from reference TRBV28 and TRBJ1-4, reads DVKVTQSSRYLVKRTGEKVFLECVQDMDHENMFWYRQDPGLGLRLIYFSYDVKMKEKGDIPEGYSVSREKKERFSLILESASTNQTSMYLCASSLYQQKLFFGSGTQLSVL.

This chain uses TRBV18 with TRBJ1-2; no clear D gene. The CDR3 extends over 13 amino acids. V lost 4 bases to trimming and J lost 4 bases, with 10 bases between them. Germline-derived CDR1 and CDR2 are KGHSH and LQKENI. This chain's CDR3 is CASSQDSGYGYTF. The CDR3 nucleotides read TGTGCCAGCTCACAGGATTCGGGCTATGGCTACACCTTC.